The 16 T cell receptor beta chains below come from one sample, sequenced in a study of identical twins (dated by TCRdb to the mid-2010s). Libraries were prepared through 5' RACE. This sample was sequenced with an Illumina HiSeq 2000. The public sequencing data were trimmed at Q25 with fastp and processed into clonotypes with MiXCR by TCRdb, which kept only in-frame beta chains. Rows merge per CDR3 protein into single entries with the most common DNA and genes. The sample table records a few hundred thousand distinct CDR3 sequences; under 8.5% of these occur just once. Approximately 14% of the sample is in the top ten clones. This sample was shared with a second study, whose subject was T cells expressing NK-cell markers.

The material sequenced was CD8+ T cells sorted from blood. The receptors shown here come from a woman under 30 in good health.

The rearrangement links TRBV9 to TRBJ1-2, with D perhaps TRBD1 (6 bases). Germline V lookup: CDR1 SGDLS, CDR2 YYNGEE. V lost 7 bases, J lost 1 base, and 14 bases lay in between. The CDR3 length is 14 residues. The chain's CDR3 is CASAGGALNYGYTF. The CDR3 nucleotides are TGTGCCAGCGCCGGGGGGGCCCTTAACTATGGCTACACCTTC. Drawing the rest from reference TRBV9 and TRBJ1-2, the complete variable domain is DSGVTQTPKHLITATGQRVTLRCSPRSGDLSVYWYQQSLDQGLQFLIQYYNGEERAKGNILERFSAQQFPDLHSELNLSSLELGDSALYFCASAGGALNYGYTFGSGTRLTVV.

This clonotype came up a few times. This sequence joins TRBV12-3 or TRBV12-4 and TRBJ1-3; D is perhaps TRBD1 (5 bases). Trimming stripped 3 bases from V and 1 base from J, with 7 bases between. The CDR3 runs 14 residues. As DNA, the CDR3 is TGTGCCAGCAGTTTCGGGGGTTCTGGAAACACCATATATTTT. Translated: CASSFGGSGNTIYF.

This clonotype was seen a few times. V gene TRBV27 combines with J gene TRBJ2-1; D remains unclear. Trimming took 2 bases from V and 8 from J, leaving 7 bases between them. CDR3 length equals 12 residues. Germline V CDR1 and CDR2: MNHEY, SMNVEV (reference sequence). DNA for the CDR3: TGTGCCAGCAGTTTAGACCTAGATGAGCAGTTCTTC. This gives the protein CASSLDLDEQFF.

There are many counts of this clonotype. The junction and the germline gene differ at one end; a read error may be behind it. The chain links TRBV2 to TRBJ2-7; no firm D call. CDR3 length: 13 residues. Germline assignment: CDR1 SNHLY and CDR2 FYNNEI. The CDR3 DNA sequence: TGTGCCACCAGTGCCGGCTACGGCTACGAGCAGTACTTC. Encoded protein: CATSAGYGYEQYF.

This clonotype appeared many times. The chain is built from TRBV15 and TRBJ2-7; D tentatively reads TRBD1 or TRBD2 (6 bases each). This CDR3 is 14 amino acids long. The germline V gene encodes CDR1 LNHNV and CDR2 YYDKDF (reference sequence). Trimming stripped 3 bases from V and 4 bases from J, with 13 bases between. CDR3 amino acids: CATSSGGHFYEQYF. In DNA form, the CDR3 reads TGTGCCACCAGCAGCGGGGGCCATTTTTACGAGCAGTACTTC.

This clonotype was counted many times. The chain couples TRBV20-1 to TRBJ1-2, with 8 bases fitting TRBD1. Unmatched junction bases numbered 7, after V lost 2 bases and J lost 5 bases. Germline V gives CDR1 DFQATT, CDR2 SNEGSKA (reference sequence). CDR3 size: 14 residues. The CDR3 loop is CSARMSGGWYGYTF. In DNA form, the CDR3 reads TGCAGTGCTAGAATGTCAGGGGGCTGGTATGGCTACACCTTC.

The chain has TRBV9 and TRBJ2-1, with D hard to call. The CDR3 spans 16 residues. Germline V gene sequence: CDR1 SGDLS, CDR2 YYNGEE. The V end was cut by 4 bases, the J end by 0 bases, with 14 bases between. DNA of the CDR3: TGTGCCAGCAGCCCCTTAAGGGCCAGCTCCTACAATGAGCAGTTCTTC. Protein sequence: CASSPLRASSYNEQFF.

There are a few counts of this clonotype. The chain links TRBV6-1 to TRBJ2-6; the D is unclear. The germline V gene encodes CDR1 MNHNS and CDR2 SASEGT. V shed 6 bases and J shed 0 bases, with 9 bases lying between them. The CDR3 covers 15 residues. CDR3 nucleotides: TGTGCCAGCAGCCAGCTCTTCTCTGGGGCCAACGTCCTGACTTTC. It codes for CASSQLFSGANVLTF.

This clonotype was counted a few times. The chain carries TRBV9 and TRBJ2-7, with a tentative D call TRBD2 (5 bases). The CDR3 runs 13 residues. CDR1 SGDLS and CDR2 YYNGEE come from the germline V gene. Trimming pared 3 bases from V and 5 bases from J, leaving 12 bases between. The CDR3 nucleotides are TGTGCCAGCAGCGCGACCGGGGTAAACGAGCAGTACTTC. It specifies CASSATGVNEQYF. The entire variable domain, with the rest obtained from reference TRBV9 and TRBJ2-7, is as follows: DSGVTQTPKHLITATGQRVTLRCSPRSGDLSVYWYQQSLDQGLQFLIQYYNGEERAKGNILERFSAQQFPDLHSELNLSSLELGDSALYFCASSATGVNEQYFGPGTRLTVT.

At least ten counts were recorded for this clonotype. The chain couples TRBV7-9 to TRBJ1-1, with D uncertain. CDR1 is SEHNR, CDR2 FQNEAQ, per germline (reference sequence). V was trimmed by 3 bases and J by 11 bases, leaving 10 bases between them. The CDR3 extends over 11 amino acids. CDR3 in amino acids: CASSFGVRAFF. For the CDR3, the DNA is TGTGCCAGCAGCTTCGGGGTCCGGGCTTTCTTT.

The gene calls are TRBV12-5 and TRBJ2-2; 8 bases align to TRBD1. CDR3 length: 15 residues. Trimming at V came to 4 bases and at J to 1 base, leaving 2 bases not matched to a gene. Germline-derived CDR1 and CDR2 are LGHNT and FRNRAP. CDR3 amino acids: CASGSGTGNTGELFF. CDR3 nucleotides: TGTGCTAGTGGTTCCGGGACAGGGAACACCGGGGAGCTGTTTTTT.

This clonotype was picked up many times. The chain employs TRBV27 and TRBJ2-3; TRBD1 aligns across 11 bases. V gave up 4 bases and J gave up 2 bases; unmatched junction bases: 5. The CDR3 length is 16 residues. Germline V gives CDR1 MNHEY, CDR2 SMNVEV (reference sequence). CDR3 sequence (DNA): TGTGCCAGCAGTTACGGACAGGGGGCTTACACAGATACGCAGTATTTT. It specifies CASSYGQGAYTDTQYF.

Ten or more counts support this clonotype. The rearrangement uses TRBV12-3 or TRBV12-4 and TRBJ2-1; no firm D call. V lost 4 bases, J lost 5 bases, and 6 bases lay in between. The CDR3 sequence is 12 residues long. This chain's CDR3 is CASSYSNNEQFF. The CDR3, as DNA: TGTGCCAGCAGTTATAGTAACAATGAGCAGTTCTTC.

This chain links TRBV7-9 with TRBJ1-1; D is unresolved. The CDR3 has 12 amino acids. Looked up from germline, CDR1 is SEHNR and CDR2 is FQNEAQ (reference sequence). Deletions cut 4 bases from V and 4 bases from J, with 7 bases between. This CDR3 is CASSYIATEAFF. In DNA form, the CDR3 reads TGTGCCAGCAGCTATATCGCCACTGAAGCTTTCTTT.

This clonotype has ten or more counts. The genes are TRBV5-1 and TRBJ2-1; D is possibly TRBD1 (6 bases). Germline loops: CDR1 SGHRS, CDR2 YFSETQ. The CDR3 extends over 16 amino acids. V dropped 4 bases and J dropped 7 bases, with 21 bases sitting between them. Here the CDR3 DNA reads TGCGCCAGCAGCCTACTAGAGGGGGAATGGGTAAATGAGCAGTTCTTC. Translating gives CASSLLEGEWVNEQFF.

This clonotype was counted between two and nine times. V and J are TRBV19 and TRBJ1-5; a weak D match, TRBD1 (5 bases). Germline CDR1 LNHDA, CDR2 SQIVND (reference sequence). V was clipped by 7 bases and J by 2 bases, with 18 bases between them. CDR3 length: 16 residues. In DNA form, the CDR3 reads TGTGCCAGTACCCCGGCGGGTAGAGGGGGCAATCAGCCCCAGCATTTT. Translation: CASTPAGRGGNQPQHF.